These 12 T cell receptor beta chains share one sample of origin, sequenced in a study of T cells in Graves' hyperthyroidism and ophthalmopathy. TCR beta CDR3 sequences were amplified from RNA transcripts. RT-PCR in the first round (using the HTBI primer set) targeted the TCR CDR3. TCRdb analysed the multiplex PCR reads with MiXCR anew, one entry per CDR3 protein. The sample yields around 600,000 distinct CDR3 sequences, 12% to 15% seen once. The sequencing input was blood. The receptor source for this set is a woman under 30 with Graves' ophthalmopathy.

There are many counts of this clonotype. This chain joins TRBV27 and TRBJ2-5; D may be TRBD2 (6 bases). CDR1 MNHEY and CDR2 SMNVEV come from the germline V gene (reference sequence). This CDR3 has 17 residues. Trimming removed 6 bases from V and 0 bases from J, with 20 bases in between. Here the CDR3 reads CASSPSRLSGYQETQYF. CDR3 nucleotides: TGTGCCAGCAGCCCCTCCCGTCTAAGCGGGTACCAAGAGACCCAGTACTTC.

This clonotype was seen many times. This chain uses TRBV29-1 with TRBJ2-7, with 11 nucleotides matching TRBD2. The germline V gene encodes CDR1 SQVTM and CDR2 ANQGSEA. CDR3 length: 13 amino acids. After removal of 7 bases from V and 6 bases from J, the junction contained 8 bases not matched to a gene. The CDR3: CSATSGTPGEQYF. In DNA, the CDR3 is TGCAGCGCGACTAGCGGGACTCCGGGCGAGCAGTACTTC.

At least ten counts were recorded for this clonotype. The V call is TRBV29-1, the J call TRBJ2-1; 7 nucleotides match TRBD2. Germline CDR1 is SQVTM and CDR2 is ANQGSEA. The CDR3 runs to 14 residues. CDR3 nucleotide sequence: TGCAGTATAGTCGTGCCGGGAGGCGCACGGGAGCAGTTCTTC. Translating it yields CSIVVPGGAREQFF.

This chain uses TRBV12-3 or TRBV12-4 with TRBJ1-2; D is perhaps TRBD1 (5 bases). The CDR3 sequence is 17 residues long. The V gene lost 2 bases and the J gene lost 0 bases, with 16 bases spanning the gap. CDR3 coding DNA: TGTGCCAGCAGTTTAATCCCTCCAGGGTATTCTAACTATGGCTACACCTTC. Its protein is CASSLIPPGYSNYGYTF.

With respect to this clonotype: With a much larger clone just one base away, this may be a read error. The V gene is TRBV7-3, the J gene TRBJ2-3; the D call may be TRBD1 or TRBD2 (5 bases each). This CDR3 comprises 14 residues. Germline V lookup: CDR1 SGHTA, CDR2 FQGTGA. V lost 4 bases and J 4 bases, leaving 12 bases between the germline ends. The CDR3 is CASSSGTSPDTQYF. The CDR3 DNA is TGTGCCAGCAGCTCCGGGACCTCCCCAGATACGCAGTATTTT.

At least ten counts were recorded for this clonotype. The chain uses TRBV12-3 or TRBV12-4 and TRBJ2-7, with 14 nucleotides matching TRBD2. V lost 6 bases, J lost 9 bases, and 16 bases stayed unmatched. The CDR3 length is 17 residues. In DNA form, the CDR3 reads TGTGCCAGCAGCCCTCGGCAGGCCGGGACTAGCGGGAGTGGGCAGTACTTC. The encoded protein is CASSPRQAGTSGSGQYF.

The chain recombines TRBV14 with TRBJ2-3; no firm D call. Per germline, CDR1 SGHDN and CDR2 FVKESK. Trimming removed 3 bases at V and 7 bases at J, with 8 bases between. The CDR3 runs 12 residues. CDR3 coding DNA: TGTGCCAGCAGCCAGAACCGAAATACGCAGTATTTT. The encoded protein is CASSQNRNTQYF.

This clonotype was observed many times. The V gene is TRBV7-2, the J gene TRBJ1-1; D is unresolved. Germline assignment: CDR1 SGHTA and CDR2 FQGNSA. The germline V and J ends were trimmed by 1 base and 5 bases, with 20 bases remaining between them. The CDR3 totals 17 residues. CDR3 sequence: CASSLVRISVGSTEAFF. For the CDR3, the DNA is TGTGCCAGCAGCTTAGTCCGTATATCAGTGGGTTCTACTGAAGCTTTCTTT.

This clonotype was recorded a few times. The chain employs TRBV6-5 and TRBJ1-4; perhaps TRBD1 as D (5 bases). Trimming took off 0 bases at V and 4 bases at J, with 15 bases between the two ends. Germline V gene sequence: CDR1 MNHEY, CDR2 SVGAGI. This CDR3 is built from 17 residues. CDR3 DNA sequence: TGTGCCAGCAGTTACTCCTTTCTCCGGAGGGGTAATGAAAAACTGTTTTTT. Protein: CASSYSFLRRGNEKLFF.

This clonotype showed up many times. The rearrangement joins TRBV20-1 to TRBJ2-1, with no clear D. V was pared by 5 bases and J by 7 bases, with 15 bases between. The germline gives CDR1 DFQATT, CDR2 SNEGSKA (reference sequence). This CDR3 spans 13 amino acids. The CDR3 reads CSAGNSYGNEQFF. The CDR3 nucleotides read TGCAGTGCTGGGAATTCGTATGGAAATGAGCAGTTCTTC.

This clonotype was detected ten times or more. The chain carries TRBV5-6 and TRBJ2-1; unclear D gene. There are 14 residues in the CDR3. V was clipped by 0 bases and J by 6 bases, with 10 bases between them. Germline loops: CDR1 SGHDT, CDR2 YYEEEE. In DNA form, the CDR3 reads TGTGCCAGCAGCTTGGTCAGTAGTCGCAATGAGCAGTTCTTC. As protein: CASSLVSSRNEQFF.

This clonotype was observed many times. The chain couples TRBV4-1 to TRBJ1-6, with D unclear. This CDR3 contains 14 residues. The V and J ends lost 1 base and 10 bases respectively, with 11 bases between them. The germline CDR1 and CDR2 sequences are MGHRA and YSYEKL. CDR3 loop: CASSQAGLGSPLHF. DNA of the CDR3: TGCGCCAGCAGCCAAGCCGGGTTGGGCTCACCCCTCCACTTT.